This T cell receptor beta chain was sequenced for a study of cytomegalovirus exposure and HLA in healthy donors. Per germline, CDR1 SGHNT and CDR2 YYREEE (reference sequence). Trimming removed 4 bases from V and 3 bases from J; junction bases left unmatched: 7. This CDR3 comprises 15 residues. The PCR ran on 60 Vbeta and 13 Jbeta primers. TCRdb keeps only in-frame clones here, not all; method: immunoSEQ multiplex PCR. Of 100,000 to 120,000 clones listed, more than 65% were seen once; the top ten hold about an eighth. This TCR derives from a man younger than 45 in good health and CMV-seropositive. This chain links TRBV5-4 with TRBJ1-5; 7 bases are a match to TRBD1. Sequencing was performed on PBMCs. In nucleotides, the CDR3 is TGTGCCAGCAGCACTACGGGACAGCCCAATCAGCCCCAGCATTTT. It yields the protein CASSTTGQPNQPQHF.